This T cell receptor beta chain is drawn from a study of cytomegalovirus exposure and HLA in healthy donors. The wider study: An analysis done earlier identified more than 100 million unique TCR beta sequences from 150 million to 200 million T cells.

This clone occurred once. The V gene end was trimmed by 4 bases and the J gene end by 5 bases; junction bases not matched to a gene: 9. Germline CDR1 is MDHEN and CDR2 is SYDVKM. CDR3 length: 16 residues. The primer mix had 60 Vbeta and 13 Jbeta primers. Some clones are missing from TCRdb's copy, which holds only in-frame ones; the method was immunoSEQ multiplex PCR. The sample lists about 140,000 clones; around 84% were seen once. The V and J genes are TRBV28 and TRBJ2-2; TRBD1 matches at 8 bases. Sequencing was performed on PBMCs. This receptor was identified in a man aged 45 to 65 in good health and CMV-seronegative. The chain's CDR3 is CASSSRDRGKTGELFF. CDR3 nucleotide sequence: TGTGCCAGCAGTTCCCGAGACAGGGGAAAGACCGGGGAGCTGTTTTTT.